The present T cell receptor (beta chain) was sequenced within a study of vaccination and CD4 T cells after COVID-19. Study-level information: The cells were exposed to overlapping spike peptides originating from SARS-CoV-2, HCoV-NL63, HCoV-OC43 and HCoV-229E for stimulation. Overall study results and limits: It was observed that, in convalescent patients, a median around 87% of reactive clones arose only post-vaccination.

Trimming pared 5 bases from V and 2 bases from J, leaving 16 bases between. Germline CDR1 is SGHTA and CDR2 is FQGNSA. The CDR3 covers 15 residues. The study sequenced cultured CD4+ T cell DNA using the Oncomine TCR Beta short-read assay. TCRdb fed the PCR reads into MiXCR, producing one record per CDR3 protein. This table holds 7,700 or so distinct CDR3 sequences, 20% to 25% found once. As for treatment: roughly 10-day PBMC culture with coronavirus spike peptide pools or control peptides (ViraFEST assay). Positive PCR tests dated from March to December 2020, predating US Alpha, Beta and Delta variants. This clonotype rates as medium-sized. Its specificity is not known.

This sequence joins TRBV7-2 and TRBJ2-7, with D perhaps TRBD2 (5 bases). The source material was CD4+ T cells from blood, cultured in vitro, sampled after SARS-CoV-2 vaccination. This receptor was identified in a human donor who had recovered from COVID-19. Here the CDR3 reads CASSRAAQQTYEQYF. The CDR3 DNA reads TGTGCCAGCAGCCGAGCGGCCCAACAAACCTACGAGCAGTACTTC.